A selection of T cell receptor beta chains follows, all from one sample in a study of shared clonotypes between healthy human individuals. Produced via immunoSEQ multiplex PCR; TCRdb's table is partial and in-frame only. The repertoire has hundreds of thousands of clones, 60% to 75% of them found once; the top ten carry under 2%. The source material was memory CD4+ T cells sorted from blood. The origin of the receptors is a woman in her 30s in good health. CDR3s include the opening cysteine and the closing phenylalanine or tryptophan. The order of the fields is clone size, V gene, J gene, D gene, CDR3 protein, CDR3 DNA. A D gene is named only where the DNA matches it firmly. Not all rows give a size; the values are once, few, many and, for expanded clones, a class.

.	TRBV6-4	TRBJ2-2	.	CASPGERVSTGELFF	TGTGCCAGCCCAGGGGAGAGGGTATCCACCGGGGAGCTGTTTTTT
once	TRBV5-4	TRBJ2-3	.	CASSFQGTDTQYF	TGTGCCAGCAGCTTTCAGGGGACAGATACGCAGTATTTT
.	TRBV5-1	TRBJ1-1	.	CASSLATGGTEAFF	TGCGCCAGCAGCTTGGCCACGGGGGGCACTGAAGCTTTCTTT
.	TRBV11-2	TRBJ1-1	TRBD1	CASSFQQGATEAFF	TGTGCCAGCAGCTTTCAACAGGGGGCAACTGAAGCTTTCTTT
.	TRBV19	TRBJ2-7	TRBD1	CASSYAGQGSHEQYF	TGTGCCAGTAGTTACGCGGGACAGGGCTCCCACGAGCAGTACTTC
.	TRBV5-1	TRBJ2-2	.	CASSLGTGPSGELFF	TGCGCCAGCAGCTTGGGCACGGGCCCGTCCGGGGAGCTGTTTTTT
.	TRBV2	TRBJ2-7	TRBD1	CASSPTGDRLYEQYF	TGTGCCAGCAGCCCTACGGGGGACAGGCTTTACGAGCAGTACTTC
.	TRBV14	TRBJ2-5	.	CASSGWTSQETQYF	TGTGCCAGCAGCGGGTGGACAAGCCAAGAGACCCAGTACTTC
.	TRBV30	TRBJ1-1	.	CAWRLANTEAFF	TGTGCCTGGAGACTGGCGAACACTGAAGCTTTCTTT
.	TRBV5-1	TRBJ2-7	TRBD2	CASSSGLAGLYEQYF	TGCGCCAGCAGCTCCGGACTAGCGGGGCTCTACGAGCAGTACTTC
.	TRBV10-3	TRBJ1-1	.	CAISDTGNSEAFF	TGTGCCATCAGTGATACAGGGAACTCTGAAGCTTTCTTT
.	TRBV7-2	TRBJ2-3	TRBD2	CASSPRASGGPSTDTQYF	TGTGCCAGCAGCCCGAGAGCGAGCGGGGGCCCTAGCACAGATACGCAGTATTTT
.	TRBV29-1	TRBJ1-2	.	CSAPSVRGGYTF	TGCAGCGCCCCCTCGGTTAGGGGTGGCTACACCTTC
.	TRBV27	TRBJ2-7	.	CASSLRQGSSYEQYF	TGTGCCAGCAGTTTAAGGCAGGGGAGCTCCTACGAGCAGTACTTC
.	TRBV6-1	TRBJ1-5	.	CASSEQSNQPQHF	TGTGCCAGCAGTGAACAGAGCAATCAGCCCCAGCATTTT
.	TRBV30	TRBJ1-1	TRBD1	CAWAGQLMNTEAFF	TGTGCCTGGGCGGGACAGCTTATGAACACTGAAGCTTTCTTT
once	TRBV19	TRBJ2-3	TRBD1	CAVQDRITDTQYF	TGTGCCGTACAGGACAGGATCACAGATACGCAGTATTTT
.	TRBV5-1	TRBJ1-1	TRBD1	CASRQGEGTEAFF	TGCGCCAGTCGACAGGGGGAGGGAACTGAAGCTTTCTTT
.	TRBV2	TRBJ2-7	.	CASSGGPQDFFSYEQYF	TGTGCCAGCAGTGGGGGGCCACAGGACTTCTTTTCCTACGAGCAGTACTTC
.	TRBV5-6	TRBJ1-3	.	CASSLAGVAGLHTIYF	TGTGCCAGCAGCTTGGCGGGTGTCGCAGGGTTGCACACCATATATTTT
.	TRBV5-1	TRBJ2-7	.	CASSEEPGQKSF	TGCGCCAGCAGCGAAGAACCGGGACAAAAAAGCTTC
.	TRBV5-1	TRBJ2-1	.	CASSLGRLSSYNEQFF	TGCGCCAGCAGCTTGGGACGGCTTAGCTCCTACAATGAGCAGTTCTTC
.	TRBV5-1	TRBJ2-2	TRBD1	CASSRMGQDNTGELFF	TGCGCCAGCAGCAGAATGGGACAGGACAACACCGGGGAGCTGTTTTTT
.	TRBV27	TRBJ1-1	.	CASSYRGNTEAFF	TGTGCCAGCAGTTATAGGGGCAACACTGAAGCTTTCTTT
.	TRBV28	TRBJ2-7	.	CASARNSYEQYF	TGTGCCAGCGCCCGGAACTCCTACGAGCAGTACTTC
many	TRBV6-5	TRBJ1-1	.	CASSLQLNTEAFF	TGTGCCAGCAGTTTACAGCTTAACACTGAAGCTTTCTTT
.	TRBV28	TRBJ1-2	.	CASSTTRALYGYTF	TGTGCCAGCAGCACAACCAGGGCCCTCTATGGCTACACCTTC
few	TRBV18	TRBJ2-1	TRBD2	CASSPPASGDNEQFF	TGTGCCAGCTCACCACCGGCTAGCGGGGACAATGAGCAGTTCTTC
.	TRBV27	TRBJ2-5	TRBD2	CASSRIVLGLAGETQYF	TGTGCCAGTAGTCGTATAGTTTTGGGACTAGCGGGAGAGACCCAGTACTTC
.	TRBV11-3	TRBJ2-2	TRBD2	CASSASVTSGTNTGELFF	TGTGCCAGCAGCGCCTCCGTCACTAGCGGGACTAACACCGGGGAGCTGTTTTTT
.	TRBV5-1	TRBJ1-1	.	CASSLEVSPPITEAFF	TGCGCCAGCAGCTTGGAGGTTTCCCCCCCTATCACTGAAGCTTTCTTT
once	TRBV30	TRBJ2-1	.	CAGQRGYNEQFF	TGTGCCGGTCAACGGGGGTACAATGAGCAGTTCTTC
.	TRBV10-2	TRBJ2-7	.	CASSESLRQQYF	TGCGCCAGCAGTGAGTCGTTGAGACAGCAGTACTTC
.	TRBV7-2	TRBJ2-7	TRBD2	CASSLGGSGSFRNEQYF	TGTGCCAGCAGCCTAGGGGGTAGCGGGAGCTTTAGAAACGAGCAGTACTTC
.	TRBV28	TRBJ2-1	TRBD2	CASSSSGRKDGEQFF	TGTGCCAGCAGTTCTAGCGGGAGAAAGGATGGTGAGCAGTTCTTC
.	TRBV7-2	TRBJ2-7	.	CASSLAPFGQYF	TGTGCCAGCAGCTTAGCCCCTTTTGGGCAGTACTTC
.	TRBV28	TRBJ1-2	TRBD1	CASRKTGSSVNGYTF	TGTGCCAGCAGGAAGACAGGGAGTTCGGTGAATGGCTACACCTTC
.	TRBV5-1	TRBJ2-3	.	CASSFTGRDTDTQYF	TGCGCCAGCAGCTTTACGGGGCGCGACACAGATACGCAGTATTTT
.	TRBV2	TRBJ1-5	.	CASSETARVAQPQHF	TGTGCCAGCAGTGAAACCGCCAGGGTGGCTCAGCCCCAGCATTTT
.	TRBV11-2	TRBJ1-3	.	CASSSRVSGGDNTIYF	TGTGCCAGCAGCTCGAGGGTATCGGGAGGGGACAACACCATATATTTT
.	TRBV19	TRBJ1-5	.	CASSSGGPTFSNQPQHF	TGTGCCAGTAGCAGCGGGGGGCCGACTTTTAGCAATCAGCCCCAGCATTTT